These 16 T cell receptor beta chains came from one sample sequenced in a study of response to subunit inactivated influenza vaccine. TCRdb reanalysed the RT-PCR reads using MiXCR and keeps one entry per CDR3 protein. This sample has over 150,000 distinct CDR3 sequences, with approximately 8.7% found just once. The sample was non-naive T cells sorted from PBMCs, taken on the day of vaccination. Every receptor here comes from a man aged 50-59 years who received an inactivated influenza vaccine.

The chain joins TRBV12-3 or TRBV12-4 to TRBJ1-4, with 10 bases identical to TRBD1. The V gene end was trimmed by 5 bases and the J gene end by 10 bases; junction bases not matched to a gene: 10. The CDR3 is made up of 15 amino acids. CDR3 DNA: TGTGCCAGCAGTACAACCGGGACAGGGGAGGGAAAACTGTTTTTT. Residues: CASSTTGTGEGKLFF.

The chain is built from TRBV20-1 and TRBJ2-3; 7 nucleotides match TRBD2. V lost 3 bases to trimming and J lost 4 bases; unmatched junction nucleotides: 13. The CDR3 has 16 residues. Germline V lookup: CDR1 DFQATT, CDR2 SNEGSKA (reference sequence). This CDR3 reads CSASSRTSGGSDTQYF. CDR3 coding DNA: TGCAGTGCTAGTTCGCGGACTAGTGGTGGGTCAGATACGCAGTATTTT.

The rearrangement joins TRBV18 to TRBJ1-1; D gene unclear. Germline CDR1 is KGHSH and CDR2 is LQKENI. This CDR3 contains 13 residues. Trimming removed 5 bases from V and 5 bases from J, with 12 bases in between. The CDR3 DNA reads as TGTGCCAGCTCATCGTCCCGAGGGACTGAAGCTTTCTTT. The encoded protein is CASSSSRGTEAFF.

The rearrangement uses TRBV28 and TRBJ2-5; D may be TRBD1 or TRBD2 (5 bases each). The CDR3 is 15 residues long. Germline V gives CDR1 MDHEN, CDR2 SYDVKM. Trimming shortened V by 4 bases and J by 1 base, and 13 bases separated the two germline ends. The CDR3 region has the DNA TGTGCCAGCAGTTCGGACGGGGCCGTCCAAGAGACCCAGTACTTC. It yields the protein CASSSDGAVQETQYF.

Only a few counts were recorded for this clonotype. This chain links TRBV11-1 with TRBJ2-1; 13 nucleotides align to TRBD2. V trimming: 3 bases; J trimming: 6 bases; junction bases outside the gene matches: 8. The CDR3 consists of 17 residues. Germline CDR1 and CDR2: SGHAT and FQDESV (reference sequence). The CDR3 is CASSLGLTSGGVNEQFF. The CDR3 DNA reads as TGTGCCAGCAGCTTGGGATTAACTAGCGGGGGGGTCAATGAGCAGTTCTTC.

This clonotype has at least ten counts. The chain uses TRBV10-3 and TRBJ1-2; D is unresolved. Per the germline V gene, CDR1 is ENHRY and CDR2 is SYGVKD. Trimming cost V 0 bases and J 7 bases, with 9 bases left between them. The CDR3 spans 13 residues. The chain's CDR3 is CAISESNMVGYTF. The CDR3 DNA is TGTGCCATCAGTGAGTCGAATATGGTTGGCTACACCTTC.

The V call is TRBV19, the J call TRBJ1-1; D remains unclear. This CDR3 is 13 amino acids long. V lost 0 bases, J lost 6 bases, and 8 bases lay in between. Per the germline V gene, CDR1 is LNHDA and CDR2 is SQIVND (reference sequence). CDR3 sequence: CASSIDTNAEAFF. The CDR3 nucleotides read TGTGCCAGTAGTATAGATACCAACGCTGAAGCTTTCTTT.

This clonotype was found a few times. One junction end disagrees with the germline gene, perhaps due to a read error. The chain uses TRBV7-7 and TRBJ2-1; 13 positions match TRBD2. The germline CDR1 and CDR2 sequences are SSHAT and FNYEAQ (reference sequence). The CDR3 is made up of 14 amino acids. CDR3 nucleotides: TGTGCTAGCAGCAAGGGGACTAGCGGGGCTGAGCAGTTCTTC. It translates to CASSKGTSGAEQFF.

The chain links TRBV6-2 or TRBV6-3 to TRBJ2-3, with 11 bases matching TRBD1. Looked up from germline, CDR1 is MNHEY and CDR2 is SVGEGT. Unmatched junction bases numbered 8, after V lost 6 bases and J lost 6 bases. CDR3 length: 15 amino acids. The CDR3 region is CASRAGTGGQDTQYF. The DNA for the CDR3 is TGTGCCAGCAGAGCCGGGACAGGGGGTCAGGATACGCAGTATTTT.

This clonotype was observed a handful of times. The V gene is TRBV5-1, the J gene TRBJ2-7, with D possibly matching TRBD2 (7 bases). Trimming stripped 6 bases from V and 4 bases from J, with 20 bases between. This CDR3 comprises 15 residues. Looked up from germline, CDR1 is SGHRS and CDR2 is YFSETQ. The CDR3 reads CASMLGVGGLYEQYF. CDR3 DNA: TGCGCCAGCATGCTGGGTGTCGGGGGGCTTTACGAGCAGTACTTC.

Comments on this clonotype: Sequence at one end of the junction differs from germline and may be a read error. V gene TRBV6-2 or TRBV6-3 combines with J gene TRBJ1-2; the D gene is possibly TRBD1 (6 bases). CDR3 length equals 11 residues. In germline, CDR1 is MNHEY, CDR2 SVGEGT. The CDR3 loop is CASSRSQTRGF. The DNA for the CDR3 is TGTGCCAGCAGCCGGTCACAAACCAGGGGCTTC.

The rearrangement joins TRBV2 to TRBJ2-5; possibly TRBD2 for D (6 bases). Per the germline V gene, CDR1 is SNHLY and CDR2 is FYNNEI. V shed 7 bases and J shed 5 bases, with 20 bases lying between them. This CDR3 contains 15 residues. The CDR3 DNA is TGTGCCAGCATCAGAATGGCGGGGAGAATGGAGACCCAGTACTTC. Its translation is CASIRMAGRMETQYF.

V gene TRBV7-6 combines with J gene TRBJ2-7; D call uncertain. Trimming took 2 bases from V and 5 from J, leaving 7 bases between them. Germline V gene sequence: CDR1 SGHVS, CDR2 FNYEAQ. This CDR3 contains 12 residues. This CDR3 reads CASSLIPHEQYF. The CDR3 coding sequence is TGTGCCAGCAGCTTAATTCCCCACGAGCAGTACTTC.

The chain employs TRBV2 and TRBJ2-3; 7 nucleotides align to TRBD1. Germline CDR1 and CDR2: SNHLY and FYNNEI. With V trimmed by 7 bases and J by 2 bases, 6 bases remained unmatched. The CDR3 length is 14 residues. The CDR3 loop reads CASTVDRITDTQYF. The CDR3 DNA reads TGTGCCAGCACCGTGGACAGGATCACAGATACGCAGTATTTT.

This clonotype appeared a few times. One end of the junction is discordant with germline, which a read error may explain. The genes are TRBV20-1 and TRBJ2-1; D uncertain. This CDR3 region has 14 residues. Germline CDR1 is DFQATT and CDR2 is SNEGSKA (reference sequence). The CDR3 loop is CSASISVGSATLGF. The CDR3 DNA reads TGCAGTGCTAGTATATCGGTGGGGTCGGCGACCTTAGGCTTC.

The V gene is TRBV2, the J gene TRBJ1-5, with TRBD1 matching 9 bases. The length of the CDR3 is 15 residues. Germline CDR1 and CDR2: SNHLY and FYNNEI. Germline trimming cut 8 bases from V and 2 bases from J; bases unmatched to any gene: 7. Written as DNA, the CDR3 is TGTGCCAGCGGGACAGGGCAAGTGGGCAATCAGCCCCAGCATTTT. This gives the protein CASGTGQVGNQPQHF. Full variable domain (rest looked up from reference TRBV2 and TRBJ1-5): EPEVTQTPSHQVTQMGQEVILRCVPISNHLYFYWYRQILGQKVEFLVSFYNNEISEKSEIFDDQFSVERPDGSNFTLKIRSTKLEDSAMYFCASGTGQVGNQPQHFGDGTRLSIL.